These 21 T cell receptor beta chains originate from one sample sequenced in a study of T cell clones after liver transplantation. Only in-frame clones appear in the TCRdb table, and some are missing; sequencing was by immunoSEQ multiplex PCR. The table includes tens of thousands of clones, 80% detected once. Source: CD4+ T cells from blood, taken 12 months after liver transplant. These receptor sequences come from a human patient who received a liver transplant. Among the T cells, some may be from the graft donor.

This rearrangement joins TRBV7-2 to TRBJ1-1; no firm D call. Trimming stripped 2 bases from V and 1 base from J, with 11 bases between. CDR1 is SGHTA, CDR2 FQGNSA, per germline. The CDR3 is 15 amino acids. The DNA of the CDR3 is TGTGCCAGCAGCTTACGAGGGAGACAGAACACTGAAGCTTTCTTT. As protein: CASSLRGRQNTEAFF.

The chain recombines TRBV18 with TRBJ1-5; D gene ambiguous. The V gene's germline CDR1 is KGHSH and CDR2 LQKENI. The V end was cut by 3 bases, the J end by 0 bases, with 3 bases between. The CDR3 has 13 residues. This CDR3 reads CASSPGSNQPQHF. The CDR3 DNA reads TGTGCCAGCTCACCGGGTAGCAATCAGCCCCAGCATTTT.

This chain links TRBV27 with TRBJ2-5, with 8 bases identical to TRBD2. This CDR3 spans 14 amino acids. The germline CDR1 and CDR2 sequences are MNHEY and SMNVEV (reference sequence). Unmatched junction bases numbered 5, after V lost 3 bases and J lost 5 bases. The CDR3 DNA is TGTGCCAGCAGTTTCGGACTAGCAGGGGAGACCCAGTACTTC. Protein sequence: CASSFGLAGETQYF.

The CDR3 DNA follows: TGTGCCAGCAGCAACTGGGGCGGAGGAACAGATACGCAGTATTTT. Encoded protein: CASSNWGGGTDTQYF. The gene calls are TRBV5-4 and TRBJ2-3, with D perhaps matching TRBD1 or TRBD2 (5 bases each). Germline V gene sequence: CDR1 SGHNT, CDR2 YYREEE (reference sequence). The CDR3 is made up of 15 amino acids. Trimming took off 4 bases at V and 3 bases at J, with 15 bases between the two ends.

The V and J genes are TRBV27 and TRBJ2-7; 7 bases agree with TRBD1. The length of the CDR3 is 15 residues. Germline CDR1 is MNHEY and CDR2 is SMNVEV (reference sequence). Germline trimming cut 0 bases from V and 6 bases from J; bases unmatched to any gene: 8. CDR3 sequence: CASSLSLTGRTEQYF. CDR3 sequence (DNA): TGTGCCAGCAGTTTATCCCTGACAGGGAGAACCGAGCAGTACTTC.

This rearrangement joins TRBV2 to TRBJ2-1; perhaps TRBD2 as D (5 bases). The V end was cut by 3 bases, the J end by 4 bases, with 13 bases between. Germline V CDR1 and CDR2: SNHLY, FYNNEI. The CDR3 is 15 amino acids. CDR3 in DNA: TGTGCCAGCAGTGACGAGGGAGCCCTTTACAATGAGCAGTTCTTC. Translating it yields CASSDEGALYNEQFF.

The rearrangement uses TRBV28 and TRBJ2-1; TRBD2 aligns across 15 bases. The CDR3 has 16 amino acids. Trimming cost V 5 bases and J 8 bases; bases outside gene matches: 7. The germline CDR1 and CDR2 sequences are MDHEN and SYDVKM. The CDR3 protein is CASSPGLAGGSDEQFF. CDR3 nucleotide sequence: TGTGCCAGCAGTCCGGGACTAGCGGGAGGTTCGGATGAGCAGTTCTTC.

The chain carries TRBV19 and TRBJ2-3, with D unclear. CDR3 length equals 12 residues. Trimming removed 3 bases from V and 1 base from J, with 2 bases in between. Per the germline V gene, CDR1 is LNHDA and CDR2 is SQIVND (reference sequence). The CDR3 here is CASSIGTDTQYF. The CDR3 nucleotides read TGTGCCAGTAGTATCGGCACAGATACGCAGTATTTT.

CDR3 loop: CASRDHRDTEQFF. CDR3 in DNA: TGTGCCAGCAGGGACCACCGGGACACCGAGCAGTTCTTC. This chain joins TRBV6-5 and TRBJ2-1, with D possibly TRBD1 on 6 matching bases. This CDR3 is 13 amino acids long. Germline V CDR1 and CDR2: MNHEY, SVGAGI. With 6 bases removed from V and 10 bases from J, the gap between germline ends came to 16 bases.

The CDR3: CASSESTGTGGASTNEKLFF. DNA for the CDR3: TGTGCCAGCAGTGAAAGTACCGGGACAGGGGGCGCGTCGACTAATGAAAAACTGTTTTTT. This chain connects TRBV6-1 to TRBJ1-4, with TRBD1 matching 12 bases. V lost 2 bases and J lost 2; bases outside the gene matches: 12. This CDR3 comprises 20 residues. CDR1 and CDR2 from the germline V gene are MNHNS and SASEGT.

The CDR3 reads CASSLEQGGAGNTIYF. DNA of the CDR3: TGTGCCAGCAGCTTGGAACAGGGAGGCGCTGGAAACACCATATATTTT. The chain links TRBV5-8 to TRBJ1-3; a possible D gene is TRBD1 (6 bases). Germline V lookup: CDR1 SGHTS, CDR2 YDEGEE. The CDR3 extends over 16 amino acids. Trimming removed 0 bases from V and 2 bases from J, with 12 bases in between. Combining the CDR3 with reference TRBV5-8 and TRBJ1-3 gives the whole variable domain EAGVTQSPTHLIKTRGQQATLRCSPISGHTSVYWYQQALGLGLQFLLWYDEGEERNRGNFPPRFSGRQFPNYSSELNVNALELEDSALYLCASSLEQGGAGNTIYFGEGSWLTVV.

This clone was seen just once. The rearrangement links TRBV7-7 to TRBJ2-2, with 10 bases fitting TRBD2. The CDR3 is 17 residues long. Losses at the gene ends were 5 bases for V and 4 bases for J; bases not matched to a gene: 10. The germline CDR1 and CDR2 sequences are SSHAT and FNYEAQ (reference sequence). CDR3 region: CASSHYSSGSSTGELFF. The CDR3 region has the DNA TGTGCCAGCAGCCACTATTCTAGCGGGAGTAGCACCGGGGAGCTGTTTTTT.

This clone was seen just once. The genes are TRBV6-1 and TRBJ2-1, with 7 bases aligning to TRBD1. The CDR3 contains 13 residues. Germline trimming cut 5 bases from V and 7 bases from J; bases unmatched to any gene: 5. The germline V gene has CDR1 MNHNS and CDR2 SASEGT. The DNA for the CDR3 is TGTGCCAGCAGTCCAGGGGGTCGGAATGAGCAGTTCTTC. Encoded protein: CASSPGGRNEQFF.

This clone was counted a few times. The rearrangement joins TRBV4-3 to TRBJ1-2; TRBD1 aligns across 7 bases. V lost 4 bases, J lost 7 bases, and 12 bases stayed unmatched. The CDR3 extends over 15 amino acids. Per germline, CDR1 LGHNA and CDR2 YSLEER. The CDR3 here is CASSPDTGQGVGYTF. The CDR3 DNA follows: TGCGCCAGCAGCCCCGACACGGGGCAGGGGGTTGGCTACACCTTC.

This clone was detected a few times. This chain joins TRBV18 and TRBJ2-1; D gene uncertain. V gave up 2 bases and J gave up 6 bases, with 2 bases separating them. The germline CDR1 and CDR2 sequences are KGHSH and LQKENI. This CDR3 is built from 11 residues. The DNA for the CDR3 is TGTGCCAGCTCACCAGCCAATGAGCAGTTCTTC. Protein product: CASSPANEQFF. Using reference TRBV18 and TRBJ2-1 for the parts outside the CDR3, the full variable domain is NAGVMQNPRHLVRRRGQEARLRCSPMKGHSHVYWYRQLPEEGLKFMVYLQKENIIDESGMPKERFSAEFPKEGPSILRIQQVVRGDSAAYFCASSPANEQFFGPGTRLTVL.

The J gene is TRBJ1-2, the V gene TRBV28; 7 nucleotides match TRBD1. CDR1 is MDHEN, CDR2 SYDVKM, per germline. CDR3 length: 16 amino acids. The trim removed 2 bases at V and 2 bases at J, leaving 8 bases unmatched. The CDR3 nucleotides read TGTGCCAGCAGTTTACCTACCGGGACAGTGAACTATGGCTACACCTTC. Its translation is CASSLPTGTVNYGYTF.

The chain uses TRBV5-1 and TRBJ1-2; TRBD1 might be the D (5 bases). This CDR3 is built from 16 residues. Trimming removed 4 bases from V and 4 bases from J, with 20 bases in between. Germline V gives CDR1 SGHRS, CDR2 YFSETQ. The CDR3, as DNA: TGCGCCAGCAGCCCCGGTGGGATTCGGGACCCCTATGGCTACACCTTC. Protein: CASSPGGIRDPYGYTF.

The CDR3: CASSLRAGQPQHF. The DNA for the CDR3 is TGTGCCAGCAGTTTACGGGCCGGGCAGCCCCAGCATTTT. J is TRBJ1-5 and V is TRBV28; D remains ambiguous. This CDR3 contains 13 residues. The V gene lost 2 bases and the J gene lost 7 bases, with 9 bases spanning the gap. CDR1 MDHEN and CDR2 SYDVKM come from the germline V gene.

The CDR3 DNA reads as TGTGCCAGCAGCTGGGGACAGGGGAACGGCTACACCTTC. Protein product: CASSWGQGNGYTF. V and J are TRBV7-8 and TRBJ1-2, with 10 bases that match TRBD1. Trimming cost V 4 bases and J 8 bases; bases outside gene matches: 4. Germline V lookup: CDR1 SGHVS, CDR2 FQNEAQ. The CDR3 totals 13 residues.

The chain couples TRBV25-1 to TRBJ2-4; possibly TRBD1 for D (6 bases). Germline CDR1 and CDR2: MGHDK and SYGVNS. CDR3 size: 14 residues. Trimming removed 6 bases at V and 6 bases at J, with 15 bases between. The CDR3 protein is CASSDRRAGNIQYF. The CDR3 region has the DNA TGTGCCAGCAGCGACAGGCGTGCAGGAAACATTCAGTACTTC.

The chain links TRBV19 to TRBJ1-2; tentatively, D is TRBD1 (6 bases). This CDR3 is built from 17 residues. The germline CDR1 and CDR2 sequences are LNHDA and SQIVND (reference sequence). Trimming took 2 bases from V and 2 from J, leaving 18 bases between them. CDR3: CASSIRTGLMRNYGYTF. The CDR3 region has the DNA TGTGCCAGTAGTATACGTACAGGGCTAATGAGGAACTATGGCTACACCTTC.